The 24 T cell receptor beta chains in this list originate from one sample, sequenced in a study of CD8 T cells in Susac syndrome. Random hexamers were used to reverse transcribe roughly 0.45 to 1 ug of RNA. TCRdb fed the immunoSEQ multiplex PCR reads into MiXCR, producing one record per CDR3 protein. The sample has some 220,000 distinct CDR3 sequences, about 95% seen once. The sample was CD4+ T cells from PBMCs. These receptors came from a human donor with multiple sclerosis.

The rearrangement uses TRBV5-1 and TRBJ1-6; D possibly corresponds to TRBD1 (6 bases). This CDR3 contains 14 residues. The V end lost 4 bases, the J end lost 6 bases, and 11 bases lay between the germline ends. Germline values: CDR1 SGHRS, CDR2 YFSETQ. The CDR3: CASSTGAGNSPLHF. CDR3 DNA: TGCGCCAGCAGCACGGGGGCAGGTAATTCACCCCTCCACTTT.

The chain uses TRBV29-1 and TRBJ1-1, with 7 bases identical to TRBD1. J gave up 4 bases and V 7 bases, and 6 bases lay outside the gene matches. The CDR3 has 12 residues. Germline values: CDR1 SQVTM, CDR2 ANQGSEA. This CDR3 reads CSATGAITEAFF. The CDR3 DNA is TGCAGCGCCACAGGGGCAATCACTGAAGCTTTCTTT.

This chain uses TRBV29-1 with TRBJ2-7; tentative D call: TRBD1 (5 bases). Germline CDR1 and CDR2: SQVTM and ANQGSEA. The CDR3 totals 12 residues. V was trimmed by 4 bases and J by 4 bases, leaving 11 bases between them. This CDR3 reads CSVGPGIYEQYF. The CDR3 nucleotides read TGCAGCGTTGGGCCAGGGATATACGAGCAGTACTTC.

The chain has TRBV6-5 and TRBJ2-7, with D perhaps matching TRBD2 (6 bases). Germline CDR1 reads MNHEY; CDR2 reads SVGAGI. This CDR3 is 15 amino acids long. V lost 6 bases and J 1 base, leaving 16 bases between the germline ends. CDR3 in amino acids: CASRIYRDSSYEQYF. In DNA, the CDR3 is TGTGCCAGCAGAATTTACCGGGACTCTTCCTACGAGCAGTACTTC.

The chain carries TRBV9 and TRBJ2-3; 8 bases fit TRBD1. Germline loops: CDR1 SGDLS, CDR2 YYNGEE. V lost 3 bases to trimming and J lost 2 bases; unmatched junction nucleotides: 8. The CDR3 loop spans 16 amino acids. The CDR3 DNA is TGTGCCAGCAGCGAAACTTCGGACAGGGTCACAGATACGCAGTATTTT. As protein: CASSETSDRVTDTQYF.

The chain employs TRBV30 and TRBJ2-7; tentatively, D is TRBD2 (5 bases). V was clipped by 0 bases and J by 3 bases, with 18 bases between them. The CDR3 runs to 16 residues. CDR1 GTSNPN and CDR2 SVGIG come from the germline V gene (reference sequence). The CDR3 DNA sequence: TGTGCCTGGAGTGTAGCTCCCCCCCGACGGGGCTACGAGCAGTACTTC. Amino acid sequence: CAWSVAPPRRGYEQYF.

The rearrangement links TRBV7-9 to TRBJ2-1, with TRBD1 matching 11 bases. Germline V CDR1 and CDR2: SEHNR, FQNEAQ (reference sequence). CDR3 length equals 17 residues. Germline trimming cut 1 base from V and 6 bases from J; bases unmatched to any gene: 8. The CDR3 DNA follows: TGTGCCAGCAGCTTAGAGGTGGGGACAGGGGGTCGCAATGAGCAGTTCTTC. This gives the protein CASSLEVGTGGRNEQFF.

The CDR3 loop reads CASSDKSGDEQYF. The CDR3 DNA reads TGTGCCAGCAGTGATAAGTCGGGGGACGAGCAGTACTTC. The chain has TRBV6-1 and TRBJ2-7; D possibly corresponds to TRBD2 (6 bases). The germline CDR1 and CDR2 sequences are MNHNS and SASEGT. The CDR3 runs to 13 residues. V was shortened by 3 bases and J by 5 bases, with 11 bases between the two germline ends.

This chain links TRBV20-1 with TRBJ1-2; 10 bases match TRBD1. V was clipped by 3 bases and J by 2 bases; unmatched bases: 3. CDR1 and CDR2 from the germline V gene are DFQATT and SNEGSKA (reference sequence). The CDR3 covers 14 residues. CDR3 in DNA: TGCAGTGCTAGCCCGGACAGGGGGAACTATGGCTACACCTTC. Residues: CSASPDRGNYGYTF.

The chain has TRBV15 and TRBJ2-3; 7 positions match TRBD1. The CDR3 totals 15 residues. Germline V gene sequence: CDR1 LNHNV, CDR2 YYDKDF (reference sequence). V gave up 5 bases and J gave up 1 base; unmatched junction bases: 6. The CDR3 DNA follows: TGTGCCACCAGCGGGGACGGACAGGGCACAGATACGCAGTATTTT. The encoded protein is CATSGDGQGTDTQYF.

This rearrangement joins TRBV19 to TRBJ2-4; D uncertain. CDR3 length: 12 amino acids. V was pared by 3 bases and J by 6 bases, with 6 bases between. CDR1 is LNHDA and CDR2 is SQIVND in the germline V gene (reference sequence). The CDR3 bases are TGTGCCAGTAGTATGTTGGGAAACATTCAGTACTTC. Translating gives CASSMLGNIQYF.

The genes are TRBV2 and TRBJ2-7; D may be TRBD2 (6 bases). In germline, CDR1 is SNHLY, CDR2 FYNNEI. Trimming removed 6 bases from V and 1 base from J, with 22 bases in between. This CDR3 comprises 17 residues. The CDR3 is CASSMVRGLGGSYEQYF. CDR3 in DNA: TGTGCCAGCAGCATGGTCCGCGGGCTGGGGGGTTCCTACGAGCAGTACTTC.

The V call is TRBV7-9, the J call TRBJ2-3; D is perhaps TRBD2 (6 bases). The V gene's germline CDR1 is SEHNR and CDR2 FQNEAQ (reference sequence). The CDR3 has 13 residues. V lost 6 bases and J lost 5, with 12 bases in between. CDR3 loop: CASSSLGGDTQYF. The CDR3 nucleotides read TGTGCCAGCAGTTCCCTGGGAGGAGATACGCAGTATTTT.

The V and J genes are TRBV3-1 and TRBJ1-1; D is unclear. This CDR3 spans 14 amino acids. V dropped 3 bases and J dropped 0 bases, with 8 bases sitting between them. Per germline, CDR1 LGHDT and CDR2 YNNKEL (reference sequence). DNA for the CDR3: TGTGCCAGCAGCCAGGGAACCCTGAACACTGAAGCTTTCTTT. Translated: CASSQGTLNTEAFF.

The chain is built from TRBV4-2 and TRBJ2-7; D tentatively reads TRBD1 or TRBD2 (5 bases each). This CDR3 comprises 13 residues. The germline V and J ends were trimmed by 8 bases and 5 bases, with 16 bases remaining between them. Germline V gene sequence: CDR1 LGHNA, CDR2 YNFKEQ. The CDR3 loop is CASQGVGFDEQYF. The CDR3 DNA is TGTGCCAGCCAGGGAGTAGGGTTCGACGAGCAGTACTTC.

The chain combines TRBV20-1 with TRBJ2-3; perhaps TRBD2 as D (5 bases). Germline CDR1 and CDR2: DFQATT and SNEGSKA (reference sequence). V was trimmed by 5 bases and J by 2 bases, leaving 11 bases between them. The CDR3 loop spans 13 amino acids. CDR3 coding DNA: TGCAGTGCTTGGGAGAGTTCCACAGATACGCAGTATTTT. Protein product: CSAWESSTDTQYF.

The rearrangement links TRBV7-9 to TRBJ1-5, with D possibly being TRBD1 (5 bases). The CDR3 extends over 13 amino acids. Germline V gene lookup returns CDR1 SEHNR and CDR2 FQNEAQ (reference sequence). Trimming stripped 6 bases from V and 6 bases from J, with 12 bases between. CDR3 bases: TGTGCCAGCAGTTCAGGGAAAGGTCAGCCCCAGCATTTT. Translating gives CASSSGKGQPQHF.

This chain connects TRBV20-1 to TRBJ2-2, with 7 bases matching TRBD2. V gave up 5 bases and J gave up 5 bases; unmatched junction bases: 11. The V gene's germline CDR1 is DFQATT and CDR2 SNEGSKA (reference sequence). This CDR3 is built from 15 residues. The CDR3 reads CSAERLAGDTGELFF. DNA of the CDR3: TGCAGTGCTGAGAGGCTCGCGGGAGATACCGGGGAGCTGTTTTTT.

The chain has TRBV7-9 and TRBJ2-1; D gene uncertain. Trimming took off 5 bases at V and 8 bases at J, with 16 bases between the two ends. CDR1 and CDR2 from the germline V gene are SEHNR and FQNEAQ (reference sequence). The CDR3 runs to 14 residues. The CDR3 DNA is TGTGCCAGCAGCCCATCTCGGCCTCCCCATGAGCAGTTCTTC. This gives the protein CASSPSRPPHEQFF.

V is TRBV5-1 and J is TRBJ2-5; D gene uncertain. Germline lookup yields CDR1 SGHRS and CDR2 YFSETQ. The CDR3 spans 13 residues. V shed 1 base and J shed 2 bases, with 6 bases lying between them. The CDR3 region is CASSLMTQETQYF. The CDR3 DNA follows: TGCGCCAGCAGCTTGATGACGCAAGAGACCCAGTACTTC.

The chain uses TRBV19 and TRBJ2-7; possibly TRBD2 for D (6 bases). With 3 bases removed from V and 4 bases from J, the gap between germline ends came to 13 bases. The CDR3 covers 14 residues. The V gene's germline CDR1 is LNHDA and CDR2 SQIVND (reference sequence). The CDR3 protein is CASSIAGSNYEQYF. In DNA form, the CDR3 reads TGTGCCAGTAGTATCGCGGGATCCAATTACGAGCAGTACTTC. The variable domain in full, with the rest retrieved from reference TRBV19 and TRBJ2-7, is DGGITQSPKYLFRKEGQNVTLSCEQNLNHDAMYWYRQDPGQGLRLIYYSQIVNDFQKGDIAEGYSVSREKKESFPLTVTSAQKNPTAFYLCASSIAGSNYEQYFGPGTRLTVT.

The V gene is TRBV14, the J gene TRBJ1-1; D unclear. The ends were cut back, 5 bases at V and 0 bases at J, with 4 bases in the middle. Germline V lookup: CDR1 SGHDN, CDR2 FVKESK. The CDR3 length is 12 residues. The CDR3 region is CASSNMNTEAFF. The CDR3 nucleotides are TGTGCCAGCAGCAACATGAACACTGAAGCTTTCTTT.

The rearrangement joins TRBV2 to TRBJ1-2; D possibly corresponds to TRBD1 (5 bases). Germline CDR1 and CDR2: SNHLY and FYNNEI. The V and J ends lost 6 bases and 5 bases respectively, with 10 bases between them. The CDR3 is 12 residues long. Written as DNA, the CDR3 is TGTGCCAGCAGATACTCAGGGTATGGCTACACCTTC. It translates to CASRYSGYGYTF.

The rearrangement uses TRBV20-1 and TRBJ2-6, with D perhaps TRBD2 (5 bases). The CDR3 is 17 residues long. Germline V CDR1 and CDR2: DFQATT, SNEGSKA (reference sequence). Trimming removed 6 bases at V and 0 bases at J, with 18 bases between. Here the CDR3 reads CSAIKTPGSSGANVLTF. CDR3 nucleotide sequence: TGCAGTGCCATAAAGACTCCGGGAAGCTCTGGGGCCAACGTCCTGACTTTC.